This is a list of T cell receptor beta chains from one sample in a study of blood T cells in healthy people across ages. TCRdb reanalysed the 5' RACE reads using MiXCR and keeps one entry per CDR3 protein. The sample gives 710,000 or so distinct CDR3 sequences, about 30% of which show up once; over 15% is in the top ten. Sequencing was done on a sample of blood. The receptors derive from a woman older than 75 in good health. CDR3s include the opening cysteine and the closing phenylalanine or tryptophan. The order of the fields is clone size, D gene, V gene, J gene, CDR3 DNA, CDR3 protein. A D gene is named only where the DNA matches it firmly. Expanded clones get a size class; other rows say once, few or many, or leave the size out.

clone_size: few
d_call: TRBD2
v_call: TRBV29-1
j_call: TRBJ2-1
cdr3_nt: TGCAGCGTTGAAACGATCTGGGGGGGGACTAGCGGGGAGGGGAATGAGCAGTTCTTC
cdr3_aa: CSVETIWGGTSGEGNEQFF

clone_size: many
d_call: -
v_call: TRBV7-2
j_call: TRBJ1-4
cdr3_nt: TGTGCCAGCAGCCCAGACTTGGGTAGGACTAATGAAAAACTGTTTTTT
cdr3_aa: CASSPDLGRTNEKLFF

clone_size: few
d_call: -
v_call: TRBV27
j_call: TRBJ2-1
cdr3_nt: TGTGCCAGCAGAGAGACAGGGAGGAATGAGCAGTTCTTC
cdr3_aa: CASRETGRNEQFF

clone_size: -
d_call: TRBD1
v_call: TRBV11-2
j_call: TRBJ2-3
cdr3_nt: TGTGCCAGCAGCCTTTCCGGGACAGGGGTTCCAGATACGCAGTATTTT
cdr3_aa: CASSLSGTGVPDTQYF

clone_size: many
d_call: -
v_call: TRBV7-8
j_call: TRBJ1-2
cdr3_nt: TGTGCCAGCAGCTTAGACAGGACTTCGGATCGCGGCTACACCTTC
cdr3_aa: CASSLDRTSDRGYTF

clone_size: many
d_call: -
v_call: TRBV6-5
j_call: TRBJ1-6
cdr3_nt: TGTGCCAGCAGTGAACGACAGAATTCACCCCTCCACTTT
cdr3_aa: CASSERQNSPLHF

clone_size: many
d_call: -
v_call: TRBV28
j_call: TRBJ1-5
cdr3_nt: TGTGCCAGCAGTTTAGCCGGGAATGACGGTCAGCCCCAGCATTTT
cdr3_aa: CASSLAGNDGQPQHF

clone_size: -
d_call: -
v_call: TRBV20-1
j_call: TRBJ2-7
cdr3_nt: TGCAGTCGCCCCAAACGGGGTTCGTTTGGCGAGCAGTACTTC
cdr3_aa: CSRPKRGSFGEQYF

clone_size: many
d_call: -
v_call: TRBV9
j_call: TRBJ1-2
cdr3_nt: TGTGCCAGCAGCGTCATGGAGTTCTCTGGCTACACCTTC
cdr3_aa: CASSVMEFSGYTF

clone_size: many
d_call: -
v_call: TRBV20-1
j_call: TRBJ2-1
cdr3_nt: TGCAGTGCGAAGCAGGTGAGCTCCTACAATGAGCAGTTCTTC
cdr3_aa: CSAKQVSSYNEQFF

clone_size: -
d_call: TRBD1
v_call: TRBV20-1
j_call: TRBJ1-1
cdr3_nt: TGCAGTGCTAGGGCAGGGGGGGTTTTCACTGAAGCTTTCTTT
cdr3_aa: CSARAGGVFTEAFF

clone_size: many
d_call: -
v_call: TRBV6-6
j_call: TRBJ1-1
cdr3_nt: TGTGCCAGCATTCCCCCGGGGACCATGAACACTGAAGCTTTCTTT
cdr3_aa: CASIPPGTMNTEAFF

clone_size: once
d_call: TRBD1
v_call: TRBV7-9
j_call: TRBJ2-7
cdr3_nt: TGTGCCAGCAGCTTAGTTCTGGGACAGGGAGTACTCGAGCAGTACTTC
cdr3_aa: CASSLVLGQGVLEQYF

clone_size: few
d_call: -
v_call: TRBV4-2
j_call: TRBJ2-5
cdr3_nt: TGTGCCAGCAGCCAAGAACCCAGGGGTCGGGAGACCCAGTACTTC
cdr3_aa: CASSQEPRGRETQYF

clone_size: once
d_call: -
v_call: TRBV7-2
j_call: TRBJ2-1
cdr3_nt: TGTGCCAGCAGTGCCCGGGGTCGGGGTGGCAGCAATGAGCAGTTCTTC
cdr3_aa: CASSARGRGGSNEQFF

clone_size: many
d_call: -
v_call: TRBV12-3/TRBV12-4
j_call: TRBJ1-5
cdr3_nt: TGTGCCAGCAGTTTTGGAGTGGGGGGTCAGCCCCAGCATTTT
cdr3_aa: CASSFGVGGQPQHF

clone_size: -
d_call: TRBD1
v_call: TRBV30
j_call: TRBJ1-2
cdr3_nt: TGTGCCTGGACCGGGACAGCCTATGGCTACACCTTC
cdr3_aa: CAWTGTAYGYTF

clone_size: many
d_call: -
v_call: TRBV28
j_call: TRBJ2-1
cdr3_nt: TGTGCCAGCAGTTTATCCCGGGGGCCCTCCTACAATGAGCAGTTCTTC
cdr3_aa: CASSLSRGPSYNEQFF

clone_size: many
d_call: TRBD1
v_call: TRBV5-1
j_call: TRBJ1-1
cdr3_nt: TGCGCCAGCAGCTTGGGGGGGACAGGGTATCCTGAAGCTTTCTTT
cdr3_aa: CASSLGGTGYPEAFF

clone_size: many
d_call: -
v_call: TRBV5-1
j_call: TRBJ1-2
cdr3_nt: TGCGCCAGCAGCTTGGGGGCTGACAAGAACTATGGCTACACCTTC
cdr3_aa: CASSLGADKNYGYTF

clone_size: many
d_call: TRBD2
v_call: TRBV24-1
j_call: TRBJ2-1
cdr3_nt: TGTGCCACCAGTGATAGCGGGGGGGCCGAGCAGTTCTTC
cdr3_aa: CATSDSGGAEQFF

clone_size: -
d_call: TRBD2
v_call: TRBV24-1
j_call: TRBJ2-1
cdr3_nt: TGTGCCACCACTGGAGCGGGGCTTTCCTCCTACAATGAGCAGTTCTTC
cdr3_aa: CATTGAGLSSYNEQFF

clone_size: many
d_call: -
v_call: TRBV25-1
j_call: TRBJ2-7
cdr3_nt: TGTGCCAGCAGTGATGTCAGAAACTACGAGCAGTACTTC
cdr3_aa: CASSDVRNYEQYF

clone_size: -
d_call: -
v_call: TRBV4-3
j_call: TRBJ1-5
cdr3_nt: TGCGCCAGCAGCCCCAGGGTTGCCGGTCAGCCCCAGCATTTT
cdr3_aa: CASSPRVAGQPQHF

clone_size: -
d_call: -
v_call: TRBV5-1
j_call: TRBJ1-1
cdr3_nt: TGCGCCAGCAGCTTAAGGGCAGGCCCGAACACTGAAGCTTTCTTT
cdr3_aa: CASSLRAGPNTEAFF

clone_size: few
d_call: -
v_call: TRBV20-1
j_call: TRBJ1-1
cdr3_nt: TGCAGTGCTAGCGGGGACTCTGGTGAAGCTTTCTTT
cdr3_aa: CSASGDSGEAFF

clone_size: -
d_call: -
v_call: TRBV29-1
j_call: TRBJ1-4
cdr3_nt: TGCAGCGTTGAAGATCAGGGGTATACTAATGAAAAACTGTTTTTT
cdr3_aa: CSVEDQGYTNEKLFF

clone_size: many
d_call: -
v_call: TRBV29-1
j_call: TRBJ2-5
cdr3_nt: TGCAGCGTTGAAGGGCCGGGACTGAGCCAAGAGACCCAGTACTTC
cdr3_aa: CSVEGPGLSQETQYF

clone_size: -
d_call: -
v_call: TRBV27
j_call: TRBJ2-6
cdr3_nt: TGTGCCAGCAGTTTAAGATTTACCGGGGCCAACGTCCTGACTTTC
cdr3_aa: CASSLRFTGANVLTF

clone_size: many
d_call: TRBD2
v_call: TRBV20-1
j_call: TRBJ2-3
cdr3_nt: TGCAGTGGTGGTAGCGGGGGGATTAGCACAGATACGCAGTATTTT
cdr3_aa: CSGGSGGISTDTQYF

clone_size: many
d_call: -
v_call: TRBV9
j_call: TRBJ1-2
cdr3_nt: TGTGCCAGCAGCACTACCGGGGGTAACTATGGCTACACCTTC
cdr3_aa: CASSTTGGNYGYTF

clone_size: many
d_call: TRBD1
v_call: TRBV4-2
j_call: TRBJ2-7
cdr3_nt: TGTGCCAGCAGCCAAGAGGCAGAGACAGGGGGCGGGTACGAGCAGTACTTC
cdr3_aa: CASSQEAETGGGYEQYF

clone_size: many
d_call: -
v_call: TRBV28
j_call: TRBJ1-2
cdr3_nt: TGTGCCAGCAGCCCCGAGGGGGGCTCGGATGGCTACACCTTC
cdr3_aa: CASSPEGGSDGYTF

clone_size: once
d_call: TRBD2
v_call: TRBV20-1
j_call: TRBJ2-3
cdr3_nt: TGCAGTGCTAGGATGTCCCTAGCGGGGCGGAGCACAGATACGCAGTATTTT
cdr3_aa: CSARMSLAGRSTDTQYF

clone_size: many
d_call: TRBD1
v_call: TRBV20-1
j_call: TRBJ2-7
cdr3_nt: TGCAGTGCTAGCGACAGGGTGAAGGAGCAGTACTTC
cdr3_aa: CSASDRVKEQYF

clone_size: -
d_call: -
v_call: TRBV7-9
j_call: TRBJ2-1
cdr3_nt: TGTGCCAGCAGCCTGTCAGGGGGGGGGCGGGATGAGCAGTTCTTC
cdr3_aa: CASSLSGGGRDEQFF

clone_size: -
d_call: -
v_call: TRBV4-2
j_call: TRBJ2-3
cdr3_nt: TGTGCCAGCAACCAAGACCGAGGGGATACGCAGTATTTT
cdr3_aa: CASNQDRGDTQYF

clone_size: -
d_call: -
v_call: TRBV28
j_call: TRBJ1-5
cdr3_nt: TGTGCCAGCAGCTCGACCCTTGGGCCCCAGCATTTT
cdr3_aa: CASSSTLGPQHF

clone_size: few
d_call: -
v_call: TRBV20-1
j_call: TRBJ2-1
cdr3_nt: TGCAGTGCTAGATTCCCTAGCATCTCCTACAATGAGCAGTTCTTC
cdr3_aa: CSARFPSISYNEQFF

clone_size: few
d_call: -
v_call: TRBV28
j_call: TRBJ1-4
cdr3_nt: TGTGCCAGCAGTTCTCCAGGCCTAGGGGCGGAAAAACTGTTTTTT
cdr3_aa: CASSSPGLGAEKLFF

clone_size: many
d_call: -
v_call: TRBV14
j_call: TRBJ2-1
cdr3_nt: TGTGCCAGCAGCCGTGGGCGGAGGGGCGATGAGCAGTTCTTC
cdr3_aa: CASSRGRRGDEQFF

clone_size: many
d_call: -
v_call: TRBV20-1
j_call: TRBJ1-4
cdr3_nt: TGCAGTGTACCCCTTCCGGGGGTTAATGAAAAACTGTTTTTT
cdr3_aa: CSVPLPGVNEKLFF

clone_size: -
d_call: TRBD2
v_call: TRBV3-1
j_call: TRBJ2-3
cdr3_nt: TGTGCCAGCAGCTTCATGTCGAGGCGGGAGGCGGCGCAGTATTTT
cdr3_aa: CASSFMSRREAAQYF

clone_size: many
d_call: TRBD1
v_call: TRBV20-1
j_call: TRBJ1-5
cdr3_nt: TGCAGTGCTCTCCGAGCCAGGGGGTACAATCAGCCCCAGCATTTT
cdr3_aa: CSALRARGYNQPQHF